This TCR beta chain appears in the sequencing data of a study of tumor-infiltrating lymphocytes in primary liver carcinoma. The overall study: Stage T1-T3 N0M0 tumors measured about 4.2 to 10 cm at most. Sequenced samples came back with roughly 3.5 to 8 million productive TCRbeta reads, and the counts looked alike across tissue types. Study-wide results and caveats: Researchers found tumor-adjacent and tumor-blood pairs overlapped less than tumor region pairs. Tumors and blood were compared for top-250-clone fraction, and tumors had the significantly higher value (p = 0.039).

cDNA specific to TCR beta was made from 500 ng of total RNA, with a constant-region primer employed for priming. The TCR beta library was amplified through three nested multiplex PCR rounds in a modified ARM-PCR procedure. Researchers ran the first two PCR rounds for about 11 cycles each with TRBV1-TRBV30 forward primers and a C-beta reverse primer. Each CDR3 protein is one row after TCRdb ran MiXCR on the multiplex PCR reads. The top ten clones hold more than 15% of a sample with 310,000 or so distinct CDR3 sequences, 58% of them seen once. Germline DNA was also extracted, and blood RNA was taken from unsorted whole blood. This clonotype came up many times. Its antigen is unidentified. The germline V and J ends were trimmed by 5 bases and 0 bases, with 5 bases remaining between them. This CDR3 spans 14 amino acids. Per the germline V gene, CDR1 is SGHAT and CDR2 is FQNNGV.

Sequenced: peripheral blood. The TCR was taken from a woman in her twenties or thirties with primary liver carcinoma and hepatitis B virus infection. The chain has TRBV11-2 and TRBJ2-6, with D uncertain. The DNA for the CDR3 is TGTGCCAGCAGCCACAGCTCTGGGGCCAACGTCCTGACTTTC. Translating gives CASSHSSGANVLTF.